Below, 7 T cell receptor beta chains from the same sample are listed, as sequenced in a study of response to subunit inactivated influenza vaccine. TCRdb re-analysed the RT-PCR reads in MiXCR, keeping a single row per CDR3 protein. The sample includes approximately 700,000 distinct CDR3 sequences, around 16% seen only once; the top ten take around a tenth. The starting material was PBMCs from blood, obtained approximately 13 days after vaccination. All receptors come from a man in his fifties who received an inactivated influenza vaccine.

This clonotype was observed a handful of times. The V and J genes are TRBV2 and TRBJ2-1; 8 bases are shared with TRBD1. V trimming: 3 bases; J trimming: 8 bases; junction bases outside the gene matches: 6. Germline CDR1 SNHLY, CDR2 FYNNEI. There are 14 residues in the CDR3. CDR3 in DNA: TGTGCCAGCAGTGAGAGGGACAGGTTCGATGAGCAGTTCTTC. It encodes CASSERDRFDEQFF.

This clonotype occurred a few times. Here the CDR3 reads CASSESRGLSEQYF. The CDR3, as DNA: TGCGCCAGCAGTGAGAGCAGGGGGCTATCCGAGCAGTACTTC. This chain joins TRBV10-2 and TRBJ2-7; 8 bases fit TRBD1. J was trimmed by 6 bases and V by 2 bases; bases with no gene match: 6. Germline-derived CDR1 and CDR2 are WSHSY and SAAADI. The CDR3 runs 14 residues.

The V and J genes are TRBV7-8 and TRBJ2-3; 12 bases agree with TRBD2. Germline V gene data show CDR1 as SGHVS and CDR2 as FQNEAQ. There are 17 residues in the CDR3. V was clipped by 5 bases and J by 3 bases; unmatched bases: 9. DNA for the CDR3: TGTGCCAGCAGCGTAGGACCAACTAGCGGGAGGACAGATACGCAGTATTTT. Translating it yields CASSVGPTSGRTDTQYF.

This clonotype was observed a few times. This chain uses TRBV29-1 with TRBJ2-3, with D perhaps TRBD2 (6 bases). Trimming shortened V by 7 bases and J by 2 bases, and 13 bases separated the two germline ends. The V gene's germline CDR1 is SQVTM and CDR2 ANQGSEA. The CDR3 consists of 13 residues. The CDR3 DNA follows: TGCAGCGGCCGGGACTCGACCACAGATACGCAGTATTTT. Encoded protein: CSGRDSTTDTQYF.

This clonotype was observed a few times. This chain connects TRBV6-1 to TRBJ2-1, with 10 bases identical to TRBD1. CDR3 size: 18 residues. The germline V gene encodes CDR1 MNHNS and CDR2 SASEGT. With 6 bases clipped from V and 0 bases from J, the junction kept 11 bases outside the gene matches. The CDR3 DNA follows: TGTGCCAGCAGCCCGGGACAGGGGCGCCCTAGCTCCTACAATGAGCAGTTCTTC. The encoded protein is CASSPGQGRPSSYNEQFF.

This chain joins TRBV27 and TRBJ1-4; TRBD1 matches at 7 bases. The CDR3 totals 15 residues. Germline V gene lookup returns CDR1 MNHEY and CDR2 SMNVEV (reference sequence). V dropped 4 bases and J dropped 6; count of bases not matched to a gene: 8. The CDR3 loop reads CASSSDRVWHEKLFF. The CDR3 DNA is TGTGCCAGCAGTTCCGACAGGGTCTGGCATGAAAAACTGTTTTTT.

The J gene is TRBJ2-3, the V gene TRBV4-2; 15 bases match TRBD2. Losses at the gene ends were 2 bases for V and 6 bases for J; bases not matched to a gene: 15. The germline V gene encodes CDR1 LGHNA and CDR2 YNFKEQ. The CDR3 runs to 20 residues. Here the CDR3 reads CASSQFRTSGGAGFSDTQYF. In DNA, the CDR3 is TGTGCCAGCAGCCAATTTCGGACTAGCGGGGGGGCCGGTTTTTCCGATACGCAGTATTTT.